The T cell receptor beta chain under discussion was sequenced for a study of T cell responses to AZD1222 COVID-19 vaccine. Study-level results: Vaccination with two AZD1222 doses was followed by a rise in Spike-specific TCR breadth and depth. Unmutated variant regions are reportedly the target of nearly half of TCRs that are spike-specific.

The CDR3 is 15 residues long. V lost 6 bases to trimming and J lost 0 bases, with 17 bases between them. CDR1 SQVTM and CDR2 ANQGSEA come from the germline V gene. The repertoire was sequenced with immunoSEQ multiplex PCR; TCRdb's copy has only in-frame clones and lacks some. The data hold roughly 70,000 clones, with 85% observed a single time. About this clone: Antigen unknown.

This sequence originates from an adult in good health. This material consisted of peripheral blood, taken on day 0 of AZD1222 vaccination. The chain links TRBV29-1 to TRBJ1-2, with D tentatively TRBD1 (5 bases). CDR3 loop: CSVSGAWETNYGYTF. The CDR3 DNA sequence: TGCAGCGTCTCCGGGGCGTGGGAGACTAACTATGGCTACACCTTC.